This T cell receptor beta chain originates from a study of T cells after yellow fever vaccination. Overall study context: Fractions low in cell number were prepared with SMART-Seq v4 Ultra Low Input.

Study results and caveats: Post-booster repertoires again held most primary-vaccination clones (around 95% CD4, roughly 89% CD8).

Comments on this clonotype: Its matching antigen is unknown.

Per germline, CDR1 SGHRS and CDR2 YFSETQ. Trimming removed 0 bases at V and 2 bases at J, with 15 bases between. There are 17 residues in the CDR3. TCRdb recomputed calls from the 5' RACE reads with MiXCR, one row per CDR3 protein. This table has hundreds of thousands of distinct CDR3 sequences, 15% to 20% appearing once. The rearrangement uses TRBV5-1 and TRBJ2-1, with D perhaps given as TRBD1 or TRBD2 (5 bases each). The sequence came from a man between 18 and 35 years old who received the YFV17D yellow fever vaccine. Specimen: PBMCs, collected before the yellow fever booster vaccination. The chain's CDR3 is CASSLGLGTSPYNEQFF. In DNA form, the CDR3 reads TGCGCCAGCAGCTTGGGGCTCGGGACGTCACCCTACAATGAGCAGTTCTTC.